The 2 T cell receptor beta chains given below trace back to one sample, sequenced in a study. The method was immunoSEQ multiplex PCR; TCRdb's version includes in-frame clones alone and lacks a portion of them. The data hold 60,000 to 75,000 clones, with 85% to 95% observed a single time. Sequencing was carried out using PBMCs. These receptors all come from a man aged 35 to 55 with rheumatoid arthritis.

The rearrangement links TRBV5-6 to TRBJ2-2; no clear D. The CDR3 totals 13 residues. V lost 3 bases, J lost 4 bases, and 7 bases lay in between. Germline values: CDR1 SGHDT, CDR2 YYEEEE. Here the CDR3 DNA reads TGTGCCAGCAGCTCGGTAGGCACCGGGGAGCTGTTTTTT. It is translated as CASSSVGTGELFF.

The V and J genes are TRBV29-1 and TRBJ2-7, with 9 bases identical to TRBD1. CDR3 length equals 14 residues. Trimming at V came to 6 bases and at J to 5 bases, leaving 11 bases not matched to a gene. The V gene's germline CDR1 is SQVTM and CDR2 ANQGSEA. The CDR3 spells CSVDVRDRENEQYF. DNA of the CDR3: TGCAGCGTGGACGTCCGGGACAGGGAGAACGAGCAGTACTTC.